Listed below are T cell receptor beta chains from one sample, sequenced in a study of T cell responses to AZD1222 COVID-19 vaccine. Generated by immunoSEQ multiplex PCR, the TCRdb table keeps only in-frame clones and is missing some. Seen here are about 110,000 clones, 90% to 95% observed once, and the top ten hold approximately 22%. Sequenced material: peripheral blood, taken on day 0 of AZD1222 vaccination. The receptors derive from an adult in good health. CDR3s leave out the opening cysteine and the closing phenylalanine or tryptophan. The order of the fields is J gene, clone size, V gene, CDR3 protein. The size entry is marked missing in some rows and otherwise reads once, few, many or a size class.

j_call: TRBJ2-1; clone_size: -; v_call: TRBV19; cdr3_aa: ASSMVRDRNNEQF
j_call: TRBJ1-2; clone_size: -; v_call: TRBV5-1; cdr3_aa: ASSEGGSYYGYT
j_call: TRBJ2-5; clone_size: -; v_call: TRBV19; cdr3_aa: ASRDSDRATQY
j_call: TRBJ1-3; clone_size: -; v_call: TRBV13; cdr3_aa: ASSFGRVENTIY
j_call: TRBJ1-5; clone_size: few; v_call: TRBV6-2/TRBV6-3; cdr3_aa: ASSYSILGETRLSQPQH
j_call: TRBJ2-7; clone_size: -; v_call: TRBV7-8; cdr3_aa: ASSLDLGGGSSYEQY
j_call: TRBJ2-7; clone_size: -; v_call: TRBV2; cdr3_aa: ASIRQGSGEQY
j_call: TRBJ2-7; clone_size: -; v_call: TRBV7-6; cdr3_aa: ASTPGAGSSYEQY
j_call: TRBJ1-2; clone_size: -; v_call: TRBV27; cdr3_aa: ASSFKTGDGYT
j_call: TRBJ1-1; clone_size: -; v_call: TRBV11-3; cdr3_aa: ASSLGRNNKAF
j_call: TRBJ2-2; clone_size: -; v_call: TRBV5-4; cdr3_aa: ASSLDTRNTGELF
j_call: TRBJ1-4; clone_size: -; v_call: TRBV19; cdr3_aa: ASRPQHTNEKLF
j_call: TRBJ2-6; clone_size: -; v_call: TRBV13; cdr3_aa: ASSSRPGGTGANVLT